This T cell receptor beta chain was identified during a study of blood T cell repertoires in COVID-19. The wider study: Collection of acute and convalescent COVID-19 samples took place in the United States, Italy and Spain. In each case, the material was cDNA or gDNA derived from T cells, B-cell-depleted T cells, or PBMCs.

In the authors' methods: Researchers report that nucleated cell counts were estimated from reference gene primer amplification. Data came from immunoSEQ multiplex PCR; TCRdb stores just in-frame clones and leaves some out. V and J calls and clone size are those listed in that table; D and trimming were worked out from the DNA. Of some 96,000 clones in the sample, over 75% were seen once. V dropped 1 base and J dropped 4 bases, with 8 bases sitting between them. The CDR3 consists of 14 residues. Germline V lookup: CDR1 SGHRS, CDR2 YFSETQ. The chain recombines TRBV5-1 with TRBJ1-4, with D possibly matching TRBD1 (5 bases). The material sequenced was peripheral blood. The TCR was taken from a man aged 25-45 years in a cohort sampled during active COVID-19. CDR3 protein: CASSLTGLNEKLFF. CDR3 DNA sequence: TGCGCCAGCAGCTTGACAGGCCTTAATGAAAAACTGTTTTTT.